Each of the 10 T cell receptor beta chains below was sequenced from the same sample in a study of cytomegalovirus exposure and HLA in healthy donors. Amplification used 60 Vbeta primers and 13 Jbeta primers. Here immunoSEQ multiplex PCR was the method, and the copy in TCRdb shows in-frame clones only, minus some. The data show about 150,000 clones, roughly 83% seen once. Sequencing used PBMCs. These receptors were taken from a man younger than 45 in good health and CMV-seropositive.

This clone has just a few counts. The rearrangement links TRBV7-9 to TRBJ1-6, with 11 bases that match TRBD1. V trimming: 4 bases; J trimming: 8 bases; junction bases outside the gene matches: 1. Germline V gene data show CDR1 as SEHNR and CDR2 as FQNEAQ (reference sequence). The CDR3 runs 14 residues. The CDR3 DNA sequence: TGTGCCAGCAGCTCGGGACAGGGGGATTCACCCCTCCACTTT. As protein: CASSSGQGDSPLHF.

A few counts support this clone. The chain has TRBV4-1 and TRBJ1-2, with D possibly being TRBD1 (5 bases). This CDR3 has 13 amino acids. From germline, CDR1 is MGHRA and CDR2 YSYEKL. Trimming left V 7 bases short and J 0 bases short, with 9 bases between. The DNA of the CDR3 is TGCGCCAGCAATAAGGGGTCTAACTATGGCTACACCTTC. Translation gives CASNKGSNYGYTF.

This clone has only a few counts. This chain uses TRBV6-6 with TRBJ1-5; 8 nucleotides match TRBD1. V shed 8 bases, J shed 5 bases, and the junction held 2 bases outside the gene matches. The CDR3 runs 12 residues. Germline loops: CDR1 MNHNY, CDR2 SVGAGI (reference sequence). The CDR3 coding sequence is TGTGCCAGCCAGACAGGGGATCAGCCCCAGCATTTT. Translated: CASQTGDQPQHF.

The V call is TRBV7-9, the J call TRBJ2-7; 9 bases fit TRBD2. V was clipped by 5 bases and J by 3 bases; unmatched bases: 14. There are 17 residues in the CDR3. Germline assignment: CDR1 SEHNR and CDR2 FQNEAQ (reference sequence). The CDR3 coding sequence is TGTGCCAGCAGCCCGCTGGGGGGGCGCGGGAGGGGCTACGAGCAGTACTTC. This translates into CASSPLGGRGRGYEQYF.

The V gene is TRBV6-5, the J gene TRBJ2-7; perhaps TRBD1 as D (5 bases). The V gene lost 0 bases and the J gene lost 3 bases, with 12 bases spanning the gap. CDR1 and CDR2 (germline): MNHEY, SVGAGI. The CDR3 runs 15 residues. As DNA, the CDR3 is TGTGCCAGCAGTTACTCGGGGTCAGGGCTCTACGAGCAGTACTTC. Amino acids: CASSYSGSGLYEQYF.

The V gene is TRBV4-1, the J gene TRBJ2-3; 7 nucleotides align to TRBD1. Germline loops: CDR1 MGHRA, CDR2 YSYEKL. With 5 bases clipped from V and 11 bases from J, the junction kept 10 bases outside the gene matches. The CDR3 has 13 residues. CDR3 DNA sequence: TGCGCCAGCAGCTCTCCGGGACAGACTATGCAGTATTTT. Protein product: CASSSPGQTMQYF.

This clone came up once. V gene TRBV5-1 combines with J gene TRBJ2-1; D may be TRBD1 (5 bases). CDR1 SGHRS and CDR2 YFSETQ come from the germline V gene. There are 15 residues in the CDR3. Trimming stripped 6 bases from V and 3 bases from J, with 16 bases between. CDR3 bases: TGCGCCAGCAACTTAAGGGGTGTAGACTACAATGAGCAGTTCTTC. This encodes CASNLRGVDYNEQFF.

The rearrangement uses TRBV7-3 and TRBJ2-1, with 13 nucleotides matching TRBD2. The CDR3 consists of 16 residues. Germline-derived CDR1 and CDR2 are SGHTA and FQGTGA. Trimming took 3 bases from V and 7 from J; bases not matched to a gene: 6. The CDR3 sequence: CASSLTGLAGTNEQFF. CDR3 DNA sequence: TGTGCCAGCAGCTTGACGGGACTAGCGGGAACAAATGAGCAGTTCTTC.

The rearrangement uses TRBV9 and TRBJ1-4; no clear D gene. The germline V gene encodes CDR1 SGDLS and CDR2 YYNGEE. V was shortened by 6 bases and J by 8 bases, with 11 bases between the two germline ends. The CDR3 is made up of 12 amino acids. This CDR3 reads CASTLEQEKLFF. The DNA for the CDR3 is TGTGCCAGCACCTTAGAACAGGAAAAACTGTTTTTT.

This clone was seen only a few times. This chain uses TRBV11-2 with TRBJ2-7, with D unclear. V shed 5 bases and J shed 5 bases, with 10 bases lying between them. This CDR3 has 12 amino acids. The germline V gene has CDR1 SGHAT and CDR2 FQNNGV. CDR3 sequence reads: CASSLQWDEQYF. CDR3 DNA sequence: TGTGCCAGCAGCCTACAGTGGGACGAGCAGTACTTC. The whole variable domain, filled in from reference TRBV11-2 and TRBJ2-7, reads EAGVAQSPRYKIIEKRQSVAFWCNPISGHATLYWYQQILGQGPKLLIQFQNNGVVDDSQLPKDRFSAERLKGVDSTLKIQPAKLEDSAVYLCASSLQWDEQYFGPGTRLTVT.